This T cell receptor beta chain was recovered during a study of STAT5B mutations in CD4+ large granular lymphocyte leukemia. The CDR3 consists of 20 residues. The survey-level immunoSEQ assay was used. TCRdb's table, derived via immunoSEQ multiplex PCR, lists solely in-frame clones and lacks some. The data show roughly 21,000 clones, with approximately 70% seen just once and about 29% held by the top ten. This receptor was identified in a human donor in good health. The sequenced material came from CD4+ T cells from blood buffy coats. The chain joins TRBV21-1 to TRBJ2-2; TRBD1 reflects the table's D call only, with no check against the DNA. TRBV21-1 is a documented pseudogene. The CDR3 DNA follows: TGTGCCAGCAGCGAGGGGGCGGTCTTAAGGGCGGCCAAGAACACCGGGGAGCTGTTTTTT. Translation: CASSEGAVLRAAKNTGELFF.